One sample yielded the 4 T cell receptor beta chains listed below, sequenced in a study of T cell responses to AZD1222 COVID-19 vaccine. Data came from immunoSEQ multiplex PCR; TCRdb stores just in-frame clones and leaves some out. This sample carries approximately 120,000 clones, approximately 89% of them seen once, and the ten largest clones take around 4.4%. This specimen consisted of peripheral blood, obtained 28 days after the second AZD1222 dose. These receptors came from an adult who received the AZD1222 COVID-19 vaccine.

The chain links TRBV10-1 to TRBJ1-2; 11 positions match TRBD1. The V gene end was trimmed by 5 bases and the J gene end by 5 bases; junction bases not matched to a gene: 16. Germline lookup yields CDR1 WNHNN and CDR2 SYGVQD (reference sequence). The CDR3 spans 18 residues. CDR3: CASSRNEGQGVGVYGYTF. The CDR3, as DNA: TGCGCCAGCAGTCGAAACGAGGGACAGGGGGTTGGAGTTTATGGCTACACCTTC.

This chain links TRBV7-2 with TRBJ2-1, with TRBD2 as a possible D gene (6 bases). The CDR3 spans 16 residues. V was pared by 5 bases and J by 7 bases, with 21 bases between. Per the germline V gene, CDR1 is SGHTA and CDR2 is FQGNSA. The CDR3 protein is CASSQVPHGGTNEQFF. CDR3 coding DNA: TGTGCCAGCAGCCAGGTCCCCCACGGAGGGACGAATGAGCAGTTCTTC.

The gene calls are TRBV30 and TRBJ1-2; maybe TRBD1 (5 bases). The germline CDR1 and CDR2 sequences are GTSNPN and SVGIG (reference sequence). The CDR3 has 13 residues. With 4 bases removed from V and 3 bases from J, the gap between germline ends came to 12 bases. The CDR3 DNA sequence: TGTGCCTGGACTCCTGGACATGACTATGGCTACACCTTC. It codes for CAWTPGHDYGYTF.

The V call is TRBV9, the J call TRBJ1-1; TRBD1 agrees at 11 bases. Germline CDR1 SGDLS, CDR2 YYNGEE. CDR3 length: 17 amino acids. The V segment lost 0 bases and the J segment 3 bases; nucleotides outside the gene matches: 7. The CDR3 nucleotides read TGTGCCAGCAGCGTAGGGGACAGGGGGGAACCCTACACTGAAGCTTTCTTT. Translation gives CASSVGDRGEPYTEAFF.